This T cell receptor (beta chain) came from a study of stem cell transplantation in POMP-related autoinflammatory disease. Study overall: Hypothesis: faulty thymoproteasomes impair CD8+ T-cell selection, skewing TRB repertoires. Whole-study findings and limits: A trend toward lower repertoire diversity and greater clonality appeared in every analyzed T-cell subset of PRAID patients. In PRAID patients, the number of distinct TRB V-J gene pairings was restricted.

Points on this clone: Its target is not known.

After removal of 4 bases from V and 1 base from J, the junction contained 9 bases not matched to a gene. CDR3 size: 17 residues. Per the germline V gene, CDR1 is MNHEY and CDR2 is SMNVEV (reference sequence). Using immunoSEQ multiplex PCR, the repertoire was profiled, and TCRdb retains in-frame clones only, with some absent. The sample lists roughly 6,500 clones, 75% to 90% occurring once. The gene calls are TRBV27 and TRBJ1-2; 10 bases are shared with TRBD1. Source material: a CXCR5-defined cell subset from PBMCs. The TCR was taken from a human donor in good health. CDR3 DNA: TGTGCCAGCAGTTCCTTGACAGGGGGCTTGCGTAACTATGGCTACACCTTC. It encodes CASSSLTGGLRNYGYTF.